The clone carrying this T cell receptor beta chain was found a few times. Other nucleotide sequences in the sample specify the same CDR3. Sequencing relied on a cDNA template that was reverse transcribed from extracted RNA. TCRdb's table, derived via immunoSEQ multiplex PCR, lists solely in-frame clones and lacks some. The data show roughly 280,000 clones, 60% seen once. Indicated treatment: oral pan-JAK inhibitor, 5-10 mg twice daily. This specimen belongs to a study of CD8+ T cells in alopecia areata. Background on the study: The tofacitinib course ran for 6 to 18 months and was followed by 6 months off drug.

CDR3 length: 11 residues. V was shortened by 9 bases and J by 1 base, with 6 bases between the two germline ends. Germline V gene lookup returns CDR1 LNHDA and CDR2 SQIVND (reference sequence). V gene TRBV19 combines with J gene TRBJ1-1; D gene ambiguous. This sequence originates from a human donor with alopecia areata. The specimen comprised CD4+ T cells sorted from blood, sampled around week 53, from a patient treated with tofacitinib. The DNA for the CDR3 is TGTGCCAGCAGACAGAACACTGAAGCTTTCTTT. Translation gives CASRQNTEAFF.